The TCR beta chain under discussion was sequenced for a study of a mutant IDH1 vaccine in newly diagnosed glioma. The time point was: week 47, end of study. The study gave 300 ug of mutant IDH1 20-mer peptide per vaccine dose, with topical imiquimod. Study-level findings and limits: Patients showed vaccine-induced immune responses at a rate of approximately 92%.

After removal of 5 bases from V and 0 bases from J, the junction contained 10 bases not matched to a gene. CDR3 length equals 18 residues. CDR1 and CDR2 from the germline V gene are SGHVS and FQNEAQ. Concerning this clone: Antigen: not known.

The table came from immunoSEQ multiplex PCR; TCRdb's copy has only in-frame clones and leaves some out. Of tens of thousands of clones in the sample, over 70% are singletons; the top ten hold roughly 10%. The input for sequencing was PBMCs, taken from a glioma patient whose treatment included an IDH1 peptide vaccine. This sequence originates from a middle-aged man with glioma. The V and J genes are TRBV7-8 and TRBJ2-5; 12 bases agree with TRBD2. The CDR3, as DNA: TGTGCCAGCAGCGGAGGGACTAGCGGGTCTGGGTACCAAGAGACCCAGTACTTC. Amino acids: CASSGGTSGSGYQETQYF.